The clone carrying this T cell receptor (beta chain) has only one observation. The antigen remains undetermined. Profiling relied on immunoSEQ multiplex PCR, and the TCRdb table lists in-frame clones only, not all of them. The sample includes about 130,000 clones, around 94% seen only once; the top ten take roughly 1.2%. This entry is derived from a study of cytomegalovirus exposure and HLA in healthy donors. Overall study results and limits: In vitro checks showed that three CMV-associated chains really do target CMV antigens. Rare TCR sequences dominated, though some public TCRs recurred in many donors. According to a subsequent analysis, TCR clusters from the first cohort were inclined to appear together in the 110 or so validation repertoires. Researchers catalogued under 200 TCR beta chains as cytomegalovirus-associated.

Material for sequencing was PBMCs. This receptor was identified in a woman aged 18-29 years in good health and CMV-seronegative.

In DNA form, the CDR3 reads TGTGCCGCCGGACAGGGAGGCGGAAACACCATATATTTT. Translating gives CAAGQGGGNTIYF. The chain joins TRBV10-3 to TRBJ1-3, with 8 bases that match TRBD1. Per the germline V gene, CDR1 is ENHRY and CDR2 is SYGVKD. V dropped 11 bases and J dropped 4; count of bases not matched to a gene: 7. The CDR3 length is 13 residues.